One T cell receptor beta chain is described in this entry. What it recognizes is unknown. This sample stems from a study of cytomegalovirus exposure and HLA in healthy donors. Findings and limits, study-wide: In a later analysis, compared with equally common non-associated chains, HLA-associated beta chains were more expanded.

Trimming cost V 0 bases and J 6 bases, with 10 bases left between them. The CDR3 contains 13 residues. CDR1 SGHRS and CDR2 YFSETQ come from the germline V gene. Primers for the PCR totalled 60 Vbeta and 13 Jbeta. Generated by immunoSEQ multiplex PCR, the TCRdb table keeps only in-frame clones and is missing some. The sample totals 200,000 to 250,000 clones. Sequenced input: PBMCs. The source is a woman aged 25-40 years in good health and CMV-seropositive. This rearrangement joins TRBV5-1 to TRBJ2-7, with no clear D. CDR3 coding DNA: TGCGCCAGCAGCTTGGTTTTCCCTTTCGAGCAGTACTTC. Translation: CASSLVFPFEQYF.